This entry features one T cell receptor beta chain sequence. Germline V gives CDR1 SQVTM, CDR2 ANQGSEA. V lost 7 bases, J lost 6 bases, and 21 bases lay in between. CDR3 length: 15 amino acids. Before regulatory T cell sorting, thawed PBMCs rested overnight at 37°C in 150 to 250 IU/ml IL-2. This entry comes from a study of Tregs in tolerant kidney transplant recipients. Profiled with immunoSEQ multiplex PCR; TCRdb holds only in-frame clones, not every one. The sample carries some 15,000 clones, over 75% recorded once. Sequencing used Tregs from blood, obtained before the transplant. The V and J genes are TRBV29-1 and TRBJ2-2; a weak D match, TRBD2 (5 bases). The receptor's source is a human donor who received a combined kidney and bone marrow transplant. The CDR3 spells CSATPFTGSPGELFF. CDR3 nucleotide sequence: TGCAGCGCCACACCATTCACGGGGTCTCCCGGGGAGCTGTTTTTT.